This T cell receptor (beta chain) was identified during a study of blood T cell repertoires in COVID-19. Study-level information: The United States, Italy and Spain supplied acute and convalescent COVID-19 samples. T cells, B-cell-depleted T cells, or PBMCs supplied cDNA or gDNA.

Germline CDR1 and CDR2: LGHDT and YNNKEL (reference sequence). The CDR3 loop spans 16 amino acids. V gave up 1 base and J gave up 3 bases; unmatched junction bases: 0. Per the study methods: Reference gene primers were amplified, and this amplification served to estimate nucleated cell counts. Repertoires were generated with immunoSEQ multiplex PCR, while TCRdb's copy carries only in-frame clones and drops some. The DNA gave D and trimming, while V, J and clone size come from that table. This sample yields about 23,000 clones, of which 70% to 90% are seen a single time; about 6% belongs to the top ten.

The material sequenced was peripheral blood. This receptor was obtained from a woman aged 80 or over with active COVID-19. The chain recombines TRBV3-1 (or the pseudogene TRBV3-2) with TRBJ2-3; TRBD2 matches 14 bases. CDR3 DNA sequence: TGTGCCAGCAGCCAAGGACTAGCGGGGGGGACAGATACGCAGTATTTT. The encoded protein is CASSQGLAGGTDTQYF.